Given below is one TCR beta chain in context. No DNA is shown, since the ends of the CDR3 on it are uncertain; the CDR3 is the one TCRdb lists. Assay used: immunoSEQ multiplex PCR; TCRdb lists only in-frame clones, some missing. This sample yields over 1.5 million clones, of which 95% to 99% are seen a single time; about 0.4% belongs to the top ten. Germline V gene sequence: CDR1 ENHRY, CDR2 SYGVKD. The CDR3 is 12 amino acids in total, end residues counted. This entry belongs to a study of shared clonotypes between healthy human individuals. The sample consisted of naive CD4+ T cells sorted from blood. As for subset: CD45RA+ positively selected. The receptor was derived from a man aged 25 to 40 in good health. The chain has TRBV10-3 and TRBJ1-2; the DNA was not compared with TRBD1, the D call given in the table. CDR3 residues: CATWGWGTGSFF.